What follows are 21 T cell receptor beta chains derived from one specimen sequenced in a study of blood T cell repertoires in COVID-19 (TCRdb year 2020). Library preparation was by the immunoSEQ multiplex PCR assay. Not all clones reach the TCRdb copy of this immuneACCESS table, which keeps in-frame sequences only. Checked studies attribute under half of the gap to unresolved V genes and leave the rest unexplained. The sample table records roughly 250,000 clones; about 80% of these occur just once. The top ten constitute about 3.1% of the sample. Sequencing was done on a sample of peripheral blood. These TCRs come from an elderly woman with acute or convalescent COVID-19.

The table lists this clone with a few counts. In DNA, the CDR3 is TGCGCCAGCAGGTCGACAGGGGGCTACGAGCAGTACTTC. Its protein is CASRSTGGYEQYF. The rearrangement uses TRBV10-2 and TRBJ2-7; 9 bases are a match to TRBD1. Trimming cost V 6 bases and J 3 bases; bases outside gene matches: 3. Per the germline V gene, CDR1 is WSHSY and CDR2 is SAAADI. The CDR3 has 13 amino acids.

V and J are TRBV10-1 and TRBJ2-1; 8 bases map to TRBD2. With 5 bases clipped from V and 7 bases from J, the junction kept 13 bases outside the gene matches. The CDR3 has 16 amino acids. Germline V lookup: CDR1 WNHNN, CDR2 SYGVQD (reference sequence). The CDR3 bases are TGCGCCAGCAGTCCCCCCGGGAGGGGCGGGAGGAATGAGCAGTTCTTC. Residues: CASSPPGRGGRNEQFF.

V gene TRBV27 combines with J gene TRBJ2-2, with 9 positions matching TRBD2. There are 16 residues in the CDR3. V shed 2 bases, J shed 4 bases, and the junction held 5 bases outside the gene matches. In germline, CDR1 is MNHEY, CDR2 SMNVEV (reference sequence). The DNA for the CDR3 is TGTGCCAGCAGTTTAGTAGCGGGAGTCCCCACCGGGGAGCTGTTTTTT. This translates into CASSLVAGVPTGELFF.

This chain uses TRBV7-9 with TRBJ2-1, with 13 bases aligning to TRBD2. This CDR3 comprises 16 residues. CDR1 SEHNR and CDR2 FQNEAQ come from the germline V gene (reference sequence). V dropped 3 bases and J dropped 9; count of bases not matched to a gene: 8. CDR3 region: CASSFLRLAGGFEQFF. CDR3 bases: TGTGCCAGCAGCTTTCTGAGACTAGCGGGGGGTTTTGAGCAGTTCTTC.

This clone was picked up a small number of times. CDR3 DNA sequence: TGCGCCAGCAGCCGACAGGGAGTACGGGAGACCCAGTACTTC. Protein product: CASSRQGVRETQYF. This chain uses TRBV5-1 with TRBJ2-5, with 7 bases identical to TRBD1. The length of the CDR3 is 14 residues. V shed 4 bases and J 5 bases; nucleotides not matched to a gene: 8. CDR1 is SGHRS, CDR2 YFSETQ, per germline.

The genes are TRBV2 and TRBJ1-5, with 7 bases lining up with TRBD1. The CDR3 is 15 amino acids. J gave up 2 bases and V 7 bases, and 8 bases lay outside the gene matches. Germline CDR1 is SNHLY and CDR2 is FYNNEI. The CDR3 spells CASTGQFGGNQPQHF. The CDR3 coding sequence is TGTGCCAGCACGGGACAGTTCGGAGGCAATCAGCCCCAGCATTTT.

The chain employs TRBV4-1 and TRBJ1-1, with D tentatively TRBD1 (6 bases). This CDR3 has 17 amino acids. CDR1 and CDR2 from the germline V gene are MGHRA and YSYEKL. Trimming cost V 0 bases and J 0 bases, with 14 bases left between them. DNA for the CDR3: TGCGCCAGCAGCCAAGATGGCACAGGGCTGGTGAACACTGAAGCTTTCTTT. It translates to CASSQDGTGLVNTEAFF.

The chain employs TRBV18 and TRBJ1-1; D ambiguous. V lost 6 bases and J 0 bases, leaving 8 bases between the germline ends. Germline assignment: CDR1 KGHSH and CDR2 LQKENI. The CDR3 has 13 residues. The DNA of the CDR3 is TGTGCCAGCTCCCCCAACATGAACACTGAAGCTTTCTTT. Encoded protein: CASSPNMNTEAFF.

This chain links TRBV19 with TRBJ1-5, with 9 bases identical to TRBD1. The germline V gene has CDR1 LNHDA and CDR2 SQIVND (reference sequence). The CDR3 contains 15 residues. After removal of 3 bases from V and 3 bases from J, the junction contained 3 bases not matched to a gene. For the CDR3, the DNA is TGTGCCAGTAGTATGGGACAGGGAAACAATCAGCCCCAGCATTTT. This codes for CASSMGQGNNQPQHF.

The CDR3 sequence: CASSFDRIPSNEQFF. The DNA of the CDR3 is TGTGCCAGCAGCTTTGACAGGATCCCTTCCAATGAGCAGTTCTTC. The rearrangement links TRBV11-2 to TRBJ2-1; tentative D call: TRBD1 (6 bases). Trimming stripped 3 bases from V and 6 bases from J, with 15 bases between. This CDR3 contains 15 residues. CDR1 and CDR2 (germline): SGHAT, FQNNGV.

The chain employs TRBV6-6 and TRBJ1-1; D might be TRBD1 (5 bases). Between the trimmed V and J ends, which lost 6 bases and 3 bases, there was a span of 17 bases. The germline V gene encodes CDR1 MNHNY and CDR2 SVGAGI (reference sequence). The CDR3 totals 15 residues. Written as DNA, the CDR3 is TGTGCCAGCAGGCTAGAGGCAGGGAGGGACACTGAAGCTTTCTTT. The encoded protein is CASRLEAGRDTEAFF.

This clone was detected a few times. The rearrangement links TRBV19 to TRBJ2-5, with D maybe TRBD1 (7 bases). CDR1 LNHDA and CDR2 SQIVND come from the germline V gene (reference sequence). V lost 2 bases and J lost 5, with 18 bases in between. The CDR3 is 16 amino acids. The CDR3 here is CASSITFRAGGETQYF. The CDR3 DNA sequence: TGTGCCAGTAGTATAACGTTCCGAGCAGGGGGGGAGACCCAGTACTTC. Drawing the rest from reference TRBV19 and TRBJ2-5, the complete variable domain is DGGITQSPKYLFRKEGQNVTLSCEQNLNHDAMYWYRQDPGQGLRLIYYSQIVNDFQKGDIAEGYSVSREKKESFPLTVTSAQKNPTAFYLCASSITFRAGGETQYFGPGTRLLVL.

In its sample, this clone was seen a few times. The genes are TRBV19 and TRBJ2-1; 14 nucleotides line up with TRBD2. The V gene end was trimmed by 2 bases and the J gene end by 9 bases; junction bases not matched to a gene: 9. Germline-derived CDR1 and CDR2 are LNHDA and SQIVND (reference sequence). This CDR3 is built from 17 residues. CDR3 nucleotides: TGTGCCAGTAGTATATCGCCAGGACTAGCGGGGGGAGGTGAGCAGTTCTTC. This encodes CASSISPGLAGGGEQFF.

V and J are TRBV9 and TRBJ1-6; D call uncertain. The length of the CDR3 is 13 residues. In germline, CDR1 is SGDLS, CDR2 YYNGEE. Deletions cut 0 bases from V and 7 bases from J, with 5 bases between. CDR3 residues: CASSVAMNSPLHF. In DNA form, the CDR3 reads TGTGCCAGCAGCGTAGCTATGAATTCACCCCTCCACTTT. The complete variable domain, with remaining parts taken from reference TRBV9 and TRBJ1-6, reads DSGVTQTPKHLITATGQRVTLRCSPRSGDLSVYWYQQSLDQGLQFLIQYYNGEERAKGNILERFSAQQFPDLHSELNLSSLELGDSALYFCASSVAMNSPLHFGNGTRLTVT.

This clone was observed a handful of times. CDR3 residues: CASSQGTGGNTGELFF. The CDR3 DNA sequence: TGCGCCAGCAGCCAAGGGACAGGGGGTAACACCGGGGAGCTGTTTTTT. The rearrangement uses TRBV4-3 and TRBJ2-2; 10 bases match TRBD1. The CDR3 extends over 16 amino acids. V lost 1 base and J lost 2; bases outside the gene matches: 1. Germline V gives CDR1 LGHNA, CDR2 YSLEER.

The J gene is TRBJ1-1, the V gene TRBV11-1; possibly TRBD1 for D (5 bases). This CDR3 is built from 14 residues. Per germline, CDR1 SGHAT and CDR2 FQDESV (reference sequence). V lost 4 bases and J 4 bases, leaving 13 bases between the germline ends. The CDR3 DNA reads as TGTGCCAGCAGCTCGACAGATAAGGGCACTGAAGCTTTCTTT. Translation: CASSSTDKGTEAFF.

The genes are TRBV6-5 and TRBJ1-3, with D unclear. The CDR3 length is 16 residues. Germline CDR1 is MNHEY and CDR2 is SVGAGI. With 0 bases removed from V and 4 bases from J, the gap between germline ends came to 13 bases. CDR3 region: CASSYSSLGRGNTIYF. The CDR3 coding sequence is TGTGCCAGCAGTTACTCGAGTTTGGGGAGGGGAAACACCATATATTTT.

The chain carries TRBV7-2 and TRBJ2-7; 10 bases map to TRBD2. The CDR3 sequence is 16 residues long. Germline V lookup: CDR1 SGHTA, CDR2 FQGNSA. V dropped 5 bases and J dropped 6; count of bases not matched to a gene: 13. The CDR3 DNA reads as TGTGCCAGCAGCCACCCAGCGGGAGGGCCTCCGTCCGAGCAGTACTTC. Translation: CASSHPAGGPPSEQYF.

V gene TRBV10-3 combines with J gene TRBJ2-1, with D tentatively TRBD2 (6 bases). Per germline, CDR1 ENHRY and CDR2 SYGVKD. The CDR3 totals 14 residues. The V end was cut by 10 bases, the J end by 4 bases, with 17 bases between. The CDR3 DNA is TGTGCCACCAGGGACTCTAAATATTACAATGAGCAGTTCTTC. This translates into CATRDSKYYNEQFF.

Here the CDR3 reads CASSIRTYTNTGELFF. The DNA for the CDR3 is TGTGCCAGTAGTATACGGACATATACGAACACCGGGGAGCTGTTTTTT. The gene calls are TRBV19 and TRBJ2-2; D possibly corresponds to TRBD1 (5 bases). The ends were cut back, 2 bases at V and 0 bases at J, with 10 bases in the middle. The CDR3 has 16 amino acids. Germline V lookup: CDR1 LNHDA, CDR2 SQIVND (reference sequence).

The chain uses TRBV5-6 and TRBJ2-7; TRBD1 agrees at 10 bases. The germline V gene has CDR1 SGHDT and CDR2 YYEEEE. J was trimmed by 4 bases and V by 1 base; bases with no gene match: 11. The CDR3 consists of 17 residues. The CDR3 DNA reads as TGTGCCAGCAGCTTGAGCGGAAGAGGGGACAGGGGTTACGAGCAGTACTTC. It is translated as CASSLSGRGDRGYEQYF. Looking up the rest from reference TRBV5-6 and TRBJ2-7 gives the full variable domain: DAGVTQSPTHLIKTRGQQVTLRCSPKSGHDTVSWYQQALGQGPQFIFQYYEEEERQRGNFPDRFSGHQFPNYSSELNVNALLLGDSALYLCASSLSGRGDRGYEQYFGPGTRLTVT.